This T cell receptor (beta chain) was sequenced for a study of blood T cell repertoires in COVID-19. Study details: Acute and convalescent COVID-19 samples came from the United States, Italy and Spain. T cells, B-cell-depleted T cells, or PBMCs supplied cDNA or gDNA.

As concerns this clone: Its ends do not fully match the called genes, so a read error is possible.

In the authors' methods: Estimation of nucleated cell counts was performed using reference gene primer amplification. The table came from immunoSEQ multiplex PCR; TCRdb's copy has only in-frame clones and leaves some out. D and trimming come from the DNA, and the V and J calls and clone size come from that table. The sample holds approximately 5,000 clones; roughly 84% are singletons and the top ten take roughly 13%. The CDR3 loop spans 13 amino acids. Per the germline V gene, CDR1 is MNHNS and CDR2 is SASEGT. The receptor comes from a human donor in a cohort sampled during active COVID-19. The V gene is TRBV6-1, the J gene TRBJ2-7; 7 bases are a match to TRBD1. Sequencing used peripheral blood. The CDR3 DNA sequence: TGTGCCAGCAGTGAATTCCGGTTGAGGGGGCGCGGGTTC. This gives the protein CASSEFRLRGRGF.